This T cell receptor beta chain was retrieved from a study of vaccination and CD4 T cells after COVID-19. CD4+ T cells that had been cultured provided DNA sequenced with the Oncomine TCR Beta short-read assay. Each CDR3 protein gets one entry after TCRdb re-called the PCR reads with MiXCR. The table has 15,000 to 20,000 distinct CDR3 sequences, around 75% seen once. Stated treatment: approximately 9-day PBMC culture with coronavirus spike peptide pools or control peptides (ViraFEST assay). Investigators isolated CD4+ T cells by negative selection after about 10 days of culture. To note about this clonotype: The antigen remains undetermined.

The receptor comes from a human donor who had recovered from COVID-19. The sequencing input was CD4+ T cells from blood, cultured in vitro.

In DNA form, the CDR3 reads TGTGCCAGCAGTTTGGCGGGAGGGCCAACCGGGGAGCTGTTTTTT. Its protein product is CASSLAGGPTGELFF. The chain combines TRBV28 with TRBJ2-2; 9 bases map to TRBD2. The V segment lost 3 bases and the J segment 5 bases; nucleotides outside the gene matches: 4. Per germline, CDR1 MDHEN and CDR2 SYDVKM. This CDR3 region has 15 residues.